This T cell receptor (beta chain) was found in a study of blood T cell repertoires in COVID-19. Looking at the study overall: Samples taken during acute and convalescent COVID-19 were collected in the United States, Italy and Spain.

Source study methods: Amplification of reference gene primers was used by the study to estimate nucleated cell counts. Sequencing was performed with immunoSEQ multiplex PCR; in TCRdb, only in-frame clones are kept and a portion is missing. V, J and clone size reflect that table, while D and trimming were determined from the DNA. Among roughly 260,000 clones listed, 88% were seen once. The germline CDR1 and CDR2 sequences are SNHLY and FYNNEI. Trimming took off 7 bases at V and 3 bases at J, with 12 bases between the two ends. The CDR3 is made up of 13 amino acids. The clonotype comes from a man aged 55 to 70 who had recovered from COVID-19. The chain couples TRBV2 to TRBJ1-1, with D perhaps TRBD1 (5 bases). The sequenced sample consisted of peripheral blood. CDR3 nucleotide sequence: TGTGCCAGCATTAAGATAGGGGACACTGAAGCTTTCTTT. It encodes CASIKIGDTEAFF.